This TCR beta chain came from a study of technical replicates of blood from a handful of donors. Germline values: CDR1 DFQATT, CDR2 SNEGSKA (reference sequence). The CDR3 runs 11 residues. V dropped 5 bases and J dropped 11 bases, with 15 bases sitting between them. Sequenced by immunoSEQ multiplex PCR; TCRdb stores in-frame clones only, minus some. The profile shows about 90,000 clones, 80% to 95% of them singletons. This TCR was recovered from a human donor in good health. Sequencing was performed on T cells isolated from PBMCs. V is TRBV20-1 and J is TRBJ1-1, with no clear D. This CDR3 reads CSAVKQLLAFF. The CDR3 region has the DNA TGCAGTGCTGTCAAACAGTTACTGGCTTTCTTT.